This TCR beta chain was recorded in a study of cytomegalovirus exposure and HLA in healthy donors. Findings of the study overall: It was shown in a later analysis that HLA-associated TCR beta chains were more clonally expanded than other, equally common chains. Later work found that TCR association rates differed between HLA loci; DRB1 had the most and HLA-C the fewest. Cytomegalovirus association was listed for 164 TCR beta chains.

The PCR employed 60 Vbeta primers together with 13 Jbeta primers. Sequencing was performed with immunoSEQ multiplex PCR; in TCRdb, only in-frame clones are kept and a portion is missing. The sample has around 150,000 clones, about 81% seen once. The CDR3 covers 11 residues. CDR1 and CDR2 (germline): MDHEN, SYDVKM. Trimming stripped 10 bases from V and 3 bases from J, with 10 bases between. Regarding this clone: Its cognate antigen is unknown.

The sequence was collected from a woman aged 18-29 years in good health and CMV-seronegative. Sequencing was done on a sample of PBMCs. This chain links TRBV28 with TRBJ2-7, with D perhaps TRBD2 (6 bases). CDR3 in DNA: TGTGCCACGGGGGACTTCTACGAGCAGTACTTC. It translates to CATGDFYEQYF.